The rows below give T cell receptor beta chains drawn from one sample of a study of identical twins. MiXCR, applied by TCRdb to the 5' RACE reads, yields one record per CDR3 protein. The profile shows roughly 690,000 distinct CDR3 sequences, approximately 6.1% of them singletons. Sequencing was carried out using naive T cells sorted from blood. The receptors stem from a man between 18 and 35 years old in good health. CDR3s include the opening cysteine and the closing phenylalanine or tryptophan. D genes are given only for firm matches. Clone size appears in some rows only: once, few, many, or a class for an expanded clone.

>-|14|TRBV28|TRBJ2-1|-
CASSFGTNYNEQFF
TGTGCCAGCAGCTTCGGGACCAACTACAATGAGCAGTTCTTC
>many|11|TRBV27|TRBJ2-1|-
CASSTNNEQFF
TGTGCCAGCAGTACCAACAATGAGCAGTTCTTC
>many|14|TRBV9|TRBJ2-3|-
CASSVAVSTDTQYF
TGTGCCAGCAGCGTAGCGGTAAGCACAGATACGCAGTATTTT
>-|13|TRBV30|TRBJ2-4|TRBD1
CAWSVGDRGLQYF
TGTGCCTGGAGTGTAGGGGACAGGGGGCTTCAGTACTTC
>few|14|TRBV5-1|TRBJ1-1|TRBD1
CASSYRGLNTEAFF
TGCGCCAGCAGCTACAGGGGACTGAACACTGAAGCTTTCTTT
>many|16|TRBV25-1|TRBJ2-3|TRBD2
CASSDLSGRFTDTQYF
TGTGCCAGCAGTGATCTAAGCGGGAGATTCACAGATACGCAGTATTTT
>many|12|TRBV20-1|TRBJ1-2|-
CSARNTGLGYTF
TGCAGTGCTAGAAACACAGGGCTTGGCTACACCTTC
>-|17|TRBV24-1|TRBJ2-5|TRBD2
CATSDLRAGGPLETQYF
TGTGCCACCAGTGATTTGCGGGCGGGAGGGCCTTTGGAGACCCAGTACTTC
>-|16|TRBV6-1|TRBJ1-2|TRBD1
CASRNRQGAQWYGYTF
TGTGCCAGCAGGAATAGACAGGGGGCACAGTGGTATGGCTACACCTTC
>many|14|TRBV3-1|TRBJ2-3|TRBD2
CASSQLAGTDTQYF
TGTGCCAGCAGCCAACTAGCGGGCACAGATACGCAGTATTTT
>few|14|TRBV7-2|TRBJ1-1|-
CASSFSVQGDKAFF
TGTGCCAGCAGCTTTTCCGTCCAAGGAGATAAAGCTTTCTTT
>many|15|TRBV20-1|TRBJ1-4|-
CSARLMESTNEKLFF
TGCAGTGCTAGGCTCATGGAGAGCACTAATGAAAAACTGTTTTTT
>many|14|TRBV6-1|TRBJ1-5|-
CASTERTSNQPQHF
TGTGCCAGCACCGAACGGACTAGCAATCAGCCCCAGCATTTT
>-|16|TRBV12-3/TRBV12-4|TRBJ1-5|-
CASSFYRGQGNQPQHF
TGTGCCAGCAGTTTTTATCGGGGGCAGGGAAATCAGCCCCAGCATTTT
>many|16|TRBV6-5|TRBJ2-7|TRBD1
CASSYLRQGLPYEQYF
TGTGCCAGCAGTTACTTGAGACAGGGCTTACCCTACGAGCAGTACTTC
>many|11|TRBV6-5|TRBJ2-5|-
CASYNGETQYF
TGTGCCAGCTATAACGGGGAGACCCAGTACTTC
>many|13|TRBV29-1|TRBJ1-3|TRBD1
CSVADRDGNTIYF
TGCAGCGTTGCTGACAGGGATGGAAACACCATATATTTT
>-|13|TRBV30|TRBJ1-1|-
CAWSVTGDTEAFF
TGTGCCTGGAGTGTAACAGGTGACACTGAAGCTTTCTTT
>few|13|TRBV10-3|TRBJ1-5|TRBD1
CAIRGQLNQPQHF
TGTGCCATCAGGGGACAGCTCAATCAGCCCCAGCATTTT
>many|16|TRBV6-5|TRBJ2-1|-
CASSYSGKGGYNEQFF
TGTGCCAGCAGTTACTCGGGGAAAGGTGGTTACAATGAGCAGTTCTTC
>once|15|TRBV19|TRBJ1-5|TRBD1
CASSFRTGSGQPQHF
TGTGCCAGTAGCTTCCGGACAGGGAGCGGACAGCCCCAGCATTTT
>many|17|TRBV20-1|TRBJ2-1|TRBD2
CSARSVAGGPGYNEQFF
TGCAGTGCTAGATCGGTAGCGGGAGGGCCTGGATACAATGAGCAGTTCTTC
>many|13|TRBV10-3|TRBJ1-1|TRBD1
CATSTGENTEAFF
TGTGCCACCTCTACAGGGGAGAACACTGAAGCTTTCTTT
>many|14|TRBV20-1|TRBJ1-5|TRBD1
CSAKETGVFQPQHF
TGCAGTGCTAAAGAAACAGGGGTTTTCCAGCCCCAGCATTTT
>many|16|TRBV12-3/TRBV12-4|TRBJ2-3|-
CASRSSWRGGTDTQYF
TGTGCCAGCAGGAGTAGCTGGAGGGGCGGCACAGATACGCAGTATTTT
>few|16|TRBV7-9|TRBJ1-1|-
CASVPRRTTKNTEAFF
TGTGCCAGCGTCCCCCGCCGGACAACCAAGAACACTGAAGCTTTCTTT
>many|14|TRBV11-2|TRBJ2-1|-
CASSALGAVDEQFF
TGTGCCAGCAGCGCTCTGGGCGCAGTCGATGAGCAGTTCTTC